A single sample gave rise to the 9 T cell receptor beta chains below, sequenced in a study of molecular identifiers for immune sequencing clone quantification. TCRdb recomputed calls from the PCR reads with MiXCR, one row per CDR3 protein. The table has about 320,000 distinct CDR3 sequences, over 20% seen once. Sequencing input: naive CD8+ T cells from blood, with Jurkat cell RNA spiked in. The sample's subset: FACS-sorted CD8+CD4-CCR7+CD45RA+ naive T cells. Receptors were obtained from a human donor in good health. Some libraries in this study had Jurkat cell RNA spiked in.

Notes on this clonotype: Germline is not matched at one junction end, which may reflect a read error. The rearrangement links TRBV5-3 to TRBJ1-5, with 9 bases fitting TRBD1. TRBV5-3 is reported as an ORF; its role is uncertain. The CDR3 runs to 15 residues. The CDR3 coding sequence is TGTGCCGGCAGCGGGGGACAGGGCGGGAATCAGCCCCAGCATTTC. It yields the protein CAGSGGQGGNQPQHF.

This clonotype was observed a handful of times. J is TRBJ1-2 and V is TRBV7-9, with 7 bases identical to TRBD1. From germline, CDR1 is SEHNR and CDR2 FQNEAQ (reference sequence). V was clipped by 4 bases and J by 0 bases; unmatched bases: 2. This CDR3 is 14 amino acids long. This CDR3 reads CASSWTGSNYGYTF. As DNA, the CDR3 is TGTGCCAGCAGCTGGACAGGATCTAACTATGGCTACACCTTC.

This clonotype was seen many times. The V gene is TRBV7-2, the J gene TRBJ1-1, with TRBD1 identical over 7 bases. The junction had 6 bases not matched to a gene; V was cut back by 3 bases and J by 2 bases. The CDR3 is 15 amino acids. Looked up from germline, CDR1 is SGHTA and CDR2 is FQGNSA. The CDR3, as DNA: TGTGCCAGCAGCTTGGCAGGGGGAGTCAACACTGAAGCTTTCTTT. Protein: CASSLAGGVNTEAFF.

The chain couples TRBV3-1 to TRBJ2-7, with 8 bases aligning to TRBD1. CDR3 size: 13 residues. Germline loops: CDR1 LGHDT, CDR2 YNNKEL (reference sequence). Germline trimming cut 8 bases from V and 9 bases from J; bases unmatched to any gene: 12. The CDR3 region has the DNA TGTGCCAGCCCGCCCGGGCCAGGGGGCGCGCAGTACTTC. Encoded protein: CASPPGPGGAQYF.

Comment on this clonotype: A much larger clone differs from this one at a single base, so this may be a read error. For the CDR3, the DNA is TGTGCCTGCAGCTTAGGGAGGGGGCGCACTGAAGCTTTCTTT. It translates to CACSLGRGRTEAFF. The V and J genes are TRBV7-9 and TRBJ1-1, with 7 bases identical to TRBD1. The CDR3 extends over 14 amino acids. Per germline, CDR1 SEHNR and CDR2 FQNEAQ (reference sequence).

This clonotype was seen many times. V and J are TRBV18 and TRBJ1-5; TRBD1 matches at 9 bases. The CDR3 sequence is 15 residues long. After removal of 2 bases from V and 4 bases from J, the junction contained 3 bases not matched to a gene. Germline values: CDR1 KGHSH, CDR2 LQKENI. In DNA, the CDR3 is TGTGCCAGCTCACCAACGACAGGGGGAAATCAGCCCCAGCATTTT. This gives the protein CASSPTTGGNQPQHF.

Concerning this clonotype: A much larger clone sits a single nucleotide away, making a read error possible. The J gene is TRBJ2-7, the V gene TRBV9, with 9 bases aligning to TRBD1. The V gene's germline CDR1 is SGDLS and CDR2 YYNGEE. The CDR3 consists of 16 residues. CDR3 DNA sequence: TGTGCCAGCAGCGCCCGACCCGGGACAGGGTTCTACGGGCAGTACTTC. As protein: CASSARPGTGFYGQYF.

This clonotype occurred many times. CDR3 loop: CASGKQGAGTSGLIRDTQYF. The CDR3 DNA reads as TGTGCCAGCGGCAAACAGGGGGCCGGGACTAGCGGCTTAATAAGGGATACGCAGTATTTT. The chain joins TRBV12-3 or TRBV12-4 to TRBJ2-3, with TRBD2 matching 11 bases. This CDR3 comprises 20 residues. The V and J ends lost 8 bases and 6 bases, in that order; junction bases with no gene match: 25.

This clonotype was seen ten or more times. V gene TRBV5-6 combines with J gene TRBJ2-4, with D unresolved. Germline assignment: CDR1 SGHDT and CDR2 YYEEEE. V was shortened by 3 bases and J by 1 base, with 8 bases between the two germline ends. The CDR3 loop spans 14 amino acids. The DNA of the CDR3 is TGTGCCAGCAGCTCCCAGAGTGCCAAAAACATTCAGTACTTC. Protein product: CASSSQSAKNIQYF.